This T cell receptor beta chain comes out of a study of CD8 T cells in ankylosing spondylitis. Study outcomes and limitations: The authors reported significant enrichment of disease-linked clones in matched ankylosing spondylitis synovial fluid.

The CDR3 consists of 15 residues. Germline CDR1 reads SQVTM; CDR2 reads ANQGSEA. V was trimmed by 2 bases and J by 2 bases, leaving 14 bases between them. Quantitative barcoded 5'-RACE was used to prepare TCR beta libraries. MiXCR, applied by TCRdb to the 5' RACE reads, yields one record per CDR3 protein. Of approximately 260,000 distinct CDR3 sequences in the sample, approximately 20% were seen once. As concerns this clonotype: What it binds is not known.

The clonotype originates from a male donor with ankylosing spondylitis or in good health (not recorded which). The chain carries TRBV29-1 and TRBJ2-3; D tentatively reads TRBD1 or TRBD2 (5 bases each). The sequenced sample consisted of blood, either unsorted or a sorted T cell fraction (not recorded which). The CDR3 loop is CSVERAGDPTDTQYF. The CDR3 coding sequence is TGCAGCGTTGAAAGGGCCGGGGACCCCACAGATACGCAGTATTTT.